These 6 T cell receptor beta chains originate from one sample sequenced in a study of beta chain features in type 1 diabetes. The isolated RNA, all of it, was reverse transcribed, so expressed TCRB transcripts were what got sequenced. The repertoire was sequenced with immunoSEQ multiplex PCR; TCRdb's copy has only in-frame clones and lacks some. The sample includes about 930,000 clones, 15% to 20% of them seen just once. Sequencing was carried out using naive CD4+ T cells from blood. The source is a woman younger than 30 in good health.

The chain employs TRBV28 and TRBJ1-2, with D uncertain. The CDR3 is made up of 15 amino acids. V was shortened by 7 bases and J by 4 bases, with 19 bases between the two germline ends. Germline V gene lookup returns CDR1 MDHEN and CDR2 SYDVKM. DNA for the CDR3: TGTGCCAGCATTGCGGTCCGGACTGCCCCCTATGGCTACACCTTC. Translating it yields CASIAVRTAPYGYTF.

Details on this clone: One end of the junction fails to match germline, which may point to a read error. The chain links TRBV28 to TRBJ1-5; 8 bases are shared with TRBD1. CDR3 size: 14 residues. Germline assignment: CDR1 MDHEN and CDR2 SYDVKM. CDR3: CASSPGTGNHPQHF. The CDR3 DNA reads TGTGCCAGCAGCCCGGGGACAGGCAATCACCCCCAGCATTTT.

A note on this clone: The same CDR3 can be traced to other DNA sequences in this sample. Written as DNA, the CDR3 is TGTGCCAGCTCACCACGGGGAGGTTCCTACGAGCAGTACTTC. Translated: CASSPRGGSYEQYF. The V call is TRBV18, the J call TRBJ2-7; D might be TRBD2 (6 bases). V was shortened by 1 base and J by 1 base, with 8 bases between the two germline ends. The CDR3 contains 14 residues. CDR1 and CDR2 from the germline V gene are KGHSH and LQKENI.

This chain joins TRBV28 and TRBJ2-3, with 13 bases fitting TRBD2. In germline, CDR1 is MDHEN, CDR2 SYDVKM. The CDR3 totals 15 residues. The V gene end was trimmed by 6 bases and the J gene end by 8 bases; junction bases not matched to a gene: 8. The CDR3 nucleotides read TGTGCCAGCAGAGAACTAGCGGGGGGGCTGGGTACGCAGTATTTT. Translated: CASRELAGGLGTQYF.

The chain employs TRBV19 and TRBJ2-1; D is ambiguous. Germline V lookup: CDR1 LNHDA, CDR2 SQIVND (reference sequence). V was clipped by 1 base and J by 9 bases, with 13 bases between them. The CDR3 is made up of 14 amino acids. CDR3 bases: TGTGCCAGTAGTATAGCCTCCAGCATCCGTGAGCAGTTCTTC. Translation gives CASSIASSIREQFF.

This chain links TRBV7-2 with TRBJ1-1, with a weak D call TRBD1 (5 bases). The length of the CDR3 is 16 residues. The germline gives CDR1 SGHTA, CDR2 FQGNSA. Trimming shortened V by 5 bases and J by 2 bases, and 18 bases separated the two germline ends. DNA of the CDR3: TGTGCCAGCAGCCTCGGGGCCGGCGGGGGTAACACTGAAGCTTTCTTT. It codes for CASSLGAGGGNTEAFF.